This T cell receptor beta chain was profiled in a study of control samples from healthy donors and cancer patients. Germline V gene sequence: CDR1 LNHDA, CDR2 SQIVND (reference sequence). The V end lost 10 bases, the J end lost 7 bases, and 2 bases lay between the germline ends. The CDR3 extends over 8 amino acids. Sequenced by immunoSEQ multiplex PCR; TCRdb stores in-frame clones only, minus some. The sample records roughly 120,000 clones, roughly nine tenths being singletons. The sequence derives from a woman aged 18-29 years in good health. The J gene is TRBJ2-1, the V gene TRBV19; no definite D call. Sequenced input: blood. The chain's CDR3 is CAKNEQFF. The CDR3 coding sequence is TGTGCCAAAAATGAGCAGTTCTTC.